Ten or more counts support the clone carrying this TCR beta chain. The data were taken from a study of human T cells and chemical hapten exposure. V gave up 4 bases and J gave up 2 bases, with 14 bases separating them. This CDR3 contains 14 residues. From germline, CDR1 is SQVTM and CDR2 ANQGSEA. Noted time point: pre-sensitization, week 0. Treatment in this sample: therapeutic diphenylcyclopropenone sensitization with weekly scalp DPC. Someone pulled total RNA out of unfractionated whole blood. Prior to application of each patch test, blood was drawn. Donors were 18 to 70-year-old alopecia patients suitable for DPC. A single record per CDR3 protein comes from TCRdb applying MiXCR to the RACE reads. The sample holds some 36,000 distinct CDR3 sequences, about 9.3% seen once.

The clonotype was recovered from a man in his fifties or sixties with alopecia areata. Some clones in this sample may be carry-over from other donors' samples. V gene TRBV29-1 combines with J gene TRBJ2-5; D ambiguous. Material: whole blood, obtained in connection with sensitization to the hapten diphenylcyclopropenone (DPC). The CDR3 DNA is TGCAGCGTTGTTTCGGTTGCAGCACAAGAGACCCAGTACTTC. It specifies CSVVSVAAQETQYF. Variable domain in full (rest from reference TRBV29-1 and TRBJ2-5): SAVISQKPSRDICQRGTSLTIQCQVDSQVTMMFWYRQQPGQSLTLIATANQGSEATYESGFVIDKFPISRPNLTFSTLTVSNMSPEDSSIYLCSVVSVAAQETQYFGPGTRLLVL.